This TCR beta chain was identified in a study of cytomegalovirus exposure and HLA in healthy donors. The overall study: Roughly 80 million unique TCRs from HLA-typed donors made up an early data release.

Study outcomes and limitations: Clonal expansion was found to be greater in HLA-associated TCR beta chains than in equally common others in a later analysis. Rarity held for most TCR sequences, but there were some public TCRs that occurred in many donors. The study flagged approximately 180 TCR beta chains as cytomegalovirus-associated.

This PCR relied on a set of 60 Vbeta primers and 13 Jbeta primers. The method was immunoSEQ multiplex PCR; TCRdb's version includes in-frame clones alone and lacks a portion of them. The table lists around 220,000 clones, about 80% of them singletons, with around 2% in the top ten. The CDR3 sequence is 14 residues long. Per the germline V gene, CDR1 is SGHVS and CDR2 is FQNEAQ. Trimming removed 0 bases from V and 7 bases from J, with 12 bases in between. For this clone: Antigen: not known.

Material for sequencing was PBMCs. This rearrangement joins TRBV7-8 to TRBJ1-2; perhaps TRBD1 as D (6 bases). The sequence was obtained from a man aged 18 to 29 in good health and CMV-seronegative. The CDR3 region has the DNA TGTGCCAGCAGCTTAGCCCTTACAGGGCCTGGCTACACCTTC. It translates to CASSLALTGPGYTF. The complete variable domain, with remaining parts taken from reference TRBV7-8 and TRBJ1-2, reads GAGVSQSPRYKVAKRGQDVALRCDPISGHVSLFWYQQALGQGPEFLTYFQNEAQLDKSGLPSDRFFAERPEGSVSTLKIQRTQQEDSAVYLCASSLALTGPGYTFGSGTRLTVV.